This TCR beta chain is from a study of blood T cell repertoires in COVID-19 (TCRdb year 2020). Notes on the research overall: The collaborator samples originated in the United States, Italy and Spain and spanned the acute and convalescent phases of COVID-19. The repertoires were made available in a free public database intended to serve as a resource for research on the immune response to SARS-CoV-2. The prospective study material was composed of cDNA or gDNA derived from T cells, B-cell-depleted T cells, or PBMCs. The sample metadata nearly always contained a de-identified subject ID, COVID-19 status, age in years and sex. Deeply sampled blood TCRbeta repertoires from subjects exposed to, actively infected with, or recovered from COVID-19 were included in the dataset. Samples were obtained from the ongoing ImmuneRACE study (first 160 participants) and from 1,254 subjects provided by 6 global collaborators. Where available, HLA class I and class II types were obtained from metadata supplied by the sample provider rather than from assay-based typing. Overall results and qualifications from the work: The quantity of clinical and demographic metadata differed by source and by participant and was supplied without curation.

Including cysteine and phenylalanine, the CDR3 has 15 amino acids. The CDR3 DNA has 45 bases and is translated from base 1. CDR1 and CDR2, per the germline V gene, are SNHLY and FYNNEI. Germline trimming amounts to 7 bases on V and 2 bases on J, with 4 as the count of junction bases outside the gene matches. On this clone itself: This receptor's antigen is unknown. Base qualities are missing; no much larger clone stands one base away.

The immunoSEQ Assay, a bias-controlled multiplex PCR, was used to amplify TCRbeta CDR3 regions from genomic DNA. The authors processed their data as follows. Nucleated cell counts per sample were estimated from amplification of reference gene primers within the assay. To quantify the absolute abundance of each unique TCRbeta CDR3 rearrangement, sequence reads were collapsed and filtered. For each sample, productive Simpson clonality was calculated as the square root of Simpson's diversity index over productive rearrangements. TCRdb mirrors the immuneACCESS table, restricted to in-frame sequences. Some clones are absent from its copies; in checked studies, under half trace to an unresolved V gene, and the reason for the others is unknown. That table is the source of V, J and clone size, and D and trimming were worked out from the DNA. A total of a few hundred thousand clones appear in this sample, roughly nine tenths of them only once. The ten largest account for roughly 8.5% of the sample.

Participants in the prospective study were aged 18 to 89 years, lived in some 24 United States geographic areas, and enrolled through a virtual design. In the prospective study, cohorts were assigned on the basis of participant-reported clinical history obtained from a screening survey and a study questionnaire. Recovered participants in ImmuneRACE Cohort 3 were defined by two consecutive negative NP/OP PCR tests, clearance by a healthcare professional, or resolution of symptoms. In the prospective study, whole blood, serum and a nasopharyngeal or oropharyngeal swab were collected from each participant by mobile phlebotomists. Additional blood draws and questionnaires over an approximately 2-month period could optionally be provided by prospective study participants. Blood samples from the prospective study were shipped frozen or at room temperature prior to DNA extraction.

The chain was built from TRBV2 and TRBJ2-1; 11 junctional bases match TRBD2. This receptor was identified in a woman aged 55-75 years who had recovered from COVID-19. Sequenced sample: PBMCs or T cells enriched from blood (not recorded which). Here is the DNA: TGTGCCAGCACCCTACTAGCGGGAGCCTACAATGAGCAGTTCTTC. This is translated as CASTLLAGAYNEQFF.